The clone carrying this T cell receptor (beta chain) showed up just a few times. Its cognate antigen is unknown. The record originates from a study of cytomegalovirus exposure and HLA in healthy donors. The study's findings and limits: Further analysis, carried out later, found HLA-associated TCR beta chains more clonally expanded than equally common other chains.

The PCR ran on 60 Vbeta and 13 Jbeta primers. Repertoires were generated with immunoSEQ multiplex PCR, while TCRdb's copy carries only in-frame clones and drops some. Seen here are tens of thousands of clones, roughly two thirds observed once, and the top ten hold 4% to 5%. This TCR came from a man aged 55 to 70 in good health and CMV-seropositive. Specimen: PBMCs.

CDR3 DNA sequence: TGCGCCAGCAGCCAAGATGGCCACGAGCAGTACTTC. This sequence encodes CASSQDGHEQYF. The chain recombines TRBV4-1 with TRBJ2-7; no clear D gene. V lost 0 bases and J lost 5, with 5 bases in between. The CDR3 loop spans 12 amino acids. CDR1 is MGHRA, CDR2 YSYEKL, per germline.